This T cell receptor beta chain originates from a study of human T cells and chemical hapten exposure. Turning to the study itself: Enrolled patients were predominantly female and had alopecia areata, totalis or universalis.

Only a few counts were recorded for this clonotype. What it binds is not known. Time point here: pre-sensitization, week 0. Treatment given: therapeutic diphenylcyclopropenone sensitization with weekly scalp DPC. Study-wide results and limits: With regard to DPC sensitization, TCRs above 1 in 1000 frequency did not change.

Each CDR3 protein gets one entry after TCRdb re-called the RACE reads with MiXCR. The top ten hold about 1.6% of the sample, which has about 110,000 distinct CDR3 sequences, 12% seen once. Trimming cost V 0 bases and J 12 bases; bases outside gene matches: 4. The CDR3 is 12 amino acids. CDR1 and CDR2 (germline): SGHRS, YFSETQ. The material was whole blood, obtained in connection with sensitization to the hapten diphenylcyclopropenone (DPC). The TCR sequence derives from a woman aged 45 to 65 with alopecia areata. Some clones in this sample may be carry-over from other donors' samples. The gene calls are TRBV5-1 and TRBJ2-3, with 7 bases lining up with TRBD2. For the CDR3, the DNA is TGCGCCAGCAGCTTGGCGAGCGGGGCTCAGTATTTT. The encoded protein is CASSLASGAQYF.